One and the same sample provided the 21 T cell receptor beta chains below, sequenced in a study of OX40 agonist ivuxolimab in advanced cancers. Libraries were made using the immunoSEQ multiplex PCR assay. This immuneACCESS table, as held by TCRdb, lists in-frame sequences with V and J called but not all clones. Of the missing ones, under half trace to an unresolved V gene in checked studies; the others have no known cause. In all, the sample holds roughly 70,000 clones, and roughly 82% of those were seen once. More than 4.5% of the sample is in the top ten clones. The sequencing here drew on CD4+ or CD8+ T cells sorted from blood, taken in a trial of the OX40 agonist ivuxolimab. These receptors all come from an adult with an advanced solid tumor such as melanoma, head and neck, liver or kidney cancer.

This clone came up a few times. This rearrangement joins TRBV7-9 to TRBJ2-7; no definite D call. V dropped 1 base and J dropped 5 bases, with 6 bases sitting between them. This CDR3 region has 12 residues. The germline gives CDR1 SEHNR, CDR2 FQNEAQ (reference sequence). The CDR3 DNA reads as TGTGCCAGCAGCTTAGTGGCAGACGAGCAGTACTTC. Amino acids: CASSLVADEQYF.

The chain links TRBV7-2 to TRBJ1-4, with no clear D. V was pared by 3 bases and J by 6 bases, with 11 bases between. This CDR3 is 14 amino acids long. Germline V gene data show CDR1 as SGHTA and CDR2 as FQGNSA. This CDR3 is CASSLWVGDEKLFF. For the CDR3, the DNA is TGTGCCAGCAGCTTGTGGGTCGGCGATGAAAAACTGTTTTTT.

The V gene is TRBV2, the J gene TRBJ1-5; 7 nucleotides match TRBD1. Unmatched junction bases numbered 2, after V lost 5 bases and J lost 1 base. The CDR3 is made up of 14 amino acids. CDR1 SNHLY and CDR2 FYNNEI come from the germline V gene. The CDR3 DNA follows: TGTGCCAGCAGTAAACAGGGGAGCAATCAGCCCCAGCATTTT. Protein: CASSKQGSNQPQHF. Together with reference TRBV2 and TRBJ1-5, the CDR3 gives the full variable domain: EPEVTQTPSHQVTQMGQEVILRCVPISNHLYFYWYRQILGQKVEFLVSFYNNEISEKSEIFDDQFSVERPDGSNFTLKIRSTKLEDSAMYFCASSKQGSNQPQHFGDGTRLSIL.

The V call is TRBV5-1, the J call TRBJ2-3; weak D call: TRBD2 (6 bases). The V and J ends lost 2 bases and 1 base respectively, with 8 bases between them. The CDR3 extends over 14 amino acids. Germline V gene sequence: CDR1 SGHRS, CDR2 YFSETQ. CDR3 nucleotides: TGCGCCAGCAGCTTTTTAGCGGGCACAGATACGCAGTATTTT. Its translation: CASSFLAGTDTQYF.

The chain carries TRBV29-1 and TRBJ1-2; 9 nucleotides align to TRBD1. The V gene end was trimmed by 6 bases and the J gene end by 5 bases; junction bases not matched to a gene: 16. Germline values: CDR1 SQVTM, CDR2 ANQGSEA. This CDR3 is 16 amino acids long. The CDR3 DNA sequence: TGCAGCGTCGCTCTAACAGGGGGCGGGGATGGGTATGGCTACACCTTC. Translation gives CSVALTGGGDGYGYTF.

The chain carries TRBV23-1 and TRBJ2-2; the D gene is possibly TRBD1 (5 bases). TRBV23-1 is designated an ORF whose function remains uncertain. This CDR3 region has 18 residues. V shed 0 bases and J shed 0 bases, with 14 bases lying between them. CDR3 amino acids: CASSQSAGRESNTGELFF. The CDR3 nucleotides read TGCGCCAGCAGTCAATCGGCCGGCAGGGAATCGAACACCGGGGAGCTGTTTTTT.

The V call is TRBV7-2, the J call TRBJ2-1, with 7 bases that match TRBD1. Per germline, CDR1 SGHTA and CDR2 FQGNSA. After removal of 4 bases from V and 5 bases from J, the junction contained 2 bases not matched to a gene. CDR3 length: 13 amino acids. CDR3 loop: CASSSGTDNEQFF. As DNA, the CDR3 is TGTGCCAGCAGCTCCGGGACAGACAATGAGCAGTTCTTC.

Written as DNA, the CDR3 is TGTGCCAGCAGCGTGCGAGGGGACAGGGATGCCGGGGAGCTGTTTTTT. It codes for CASSVRGDRDAGELFF. The rearrangement uses TRBV9 and TRBJ2-2, with 9 nucleotides matching TRBD1. The CDR3 is 16 amino acids. The trim removed 2 bases at V and 6 bases at J, leaving 8 bases unmatched. CDR1 is SGDLS, CDR2 YYNGEE, per germline.

Only a few counts were recorded for this clone. The V gene is TRBV5-1, the J gene TRBJ2-5; no reliable D call. The CDR3 totals 15 residues. V was shortened by 0 bases and J by 7 bases, with 16 bases between the two germline ends. The germline V gene has CDR1 SGHRS and CDR2 YFSETQ. This CDR3 is CASSLETIGLGTQYF. The CDR3 DNA reads as TGCGCCAGCAGCTTGGAAACGATAGGCCTCGGGACCCAGTACTTC.

The chain has TRBV5-1 and TRBJ1-1; D is undetermined. Between the trimmed V and J ends, which lost 5 bases and 6 bases, there was a span of 11 bases. Germline loops: CDR1 SGHRS, CDR2 YFSETQ. The CDR3 covers 12 residues. CDR3 bases: TGCGCCAGCAGTGCGGGAGTCCCTGAAGCTTTCTTT. Translating it yields CASSAGVPEAFF.

The V and J genes are TRBV21-1 and TRBJ1-3. TRBV21-1 is assigned pseudogene status. This CDR3 region has 22 residues. The CDR3 region has the DNA TGTGCCAGCATCAAACAGCAATGGGGAGAGGGAGGACTATTATGCTCTGGAAACACCATATATTTT. It translates to CASIKQQWGEGGLLCSGNTIYF.

This clone was recorded a few times. The V call is TRBV6-1, the J call TRBJ1-2, with D possibly matching TRBD1 (6 bases). The CDR3 consists of 14 residues. CDR1 is MNHNS, CDR2 SASEGT, per germline. Deletions cut 7 bases from V and 7 bases from J, with 19 bases between. The DNA of the CDR3 is TGTGCCAGCATACGGGGGCAAGGAGGGGGTGGCTACACCTTC. The encoded protein is CASIRGQGGGGYTF.

This chain connects TRBV5-4 to TRBJ1-4, with TRBD1 matching over 9 bases. Germline V gene data show CDR1 as SGHNT and CDR2 as YYREEE (reference sequence). J gave up 5 bases and V 3 bases, and 2 bases lay outside the gene matches. The length of the CDR3 is 14 residues. CDR3 nucleotide sequence: TGTGCCAGCAGCTCCGGGACAGGGAATGAAAAACTGTTTTTT. Its translation is CASSSGTGNEKLFF. Supplemented by reference TRBV5-4 and TRBJ1-4, the full variable domain reads ETGVTQSPTHLIKTRGQQVTLRCSSQSGHNTVSWYQQALGQGPQFIFQYYREEENGRGNFPPRFSGLQFPNYSSELNVNALELDDSALYLCASSSGTGNEKLFFGSGTQLSVL.

The chain uses TRBV7-6 and TRBJ1-2; D not resolved. The V end was cut by 4 bases, the J end by 3 bases, with 18 bases between. The CDR3 totals 16 residues. The germline V gene encodes CDR1 SGHVS and CDR2 FNYEAQ. The CDR3 loop is CASSSRPGPYDYGYTF. The CDR3 bases are TGTGCCAGCAGCTCCCGCCCCGGACCCTACGACTATGGCTACACCTTC.

The chain employs TRBV6-1 and TRBJ1-3; D not resolved. Germline loops: CDR1 MNHNS, CDR2 SASEGT. There are 14 residues in the CDR3. Trimming stripped 2 bases from V and 4 bases from J, with 9 bases between. CDR3 protein: CASSEPARGNTIYF. CDR3 nucleotides: TGTGCCAGCAGTGAACCGGCGCGCGGAAACACCATATATTTT.

The count of this clone is one. The DNA for the CDR3 is TGCGCCAGCAGCCTGTTGACGGGGGAGACCCAGTACTTC. The encoded protein is CASSLLTGETQYF. This chain connects TRBV5-1 to TRBJ2-5, with D perhaps matching TRBD2 (5 bases). The CDR3 contains 13 residues. Trimming cost V 4 bases and J 5 bases, with 12 bases left between them. Germline V gives CDR1 SGHRS, CDR2 YFSETQ.

The chain uses TRBV18 and TRBJ2-1; D unresolved. This CDR3 has 15 residues. Trimming left V 4 bases short and J 5 bases short, with 15 bases between. Germline CDR1 KGHSH, CDR2 LQKENI. CDR3 DNA: TGTGCCAGCTCACTCCGGGTAGCCCAGCACAATGAGCAGTTCTTC. Translating it yields CASSLRVAQHNEQFF.

The V gene is TRBV19, the J gene TRBJ2-3; TRBD1 matches 7 bases. J gave up 0 bases and V 2 bases, and 2 bases lay outside the gene matches. The length of the CDR3 is 15 residues. The germline gives CDR1 LNHDA, CDR2 SQIVND (reference sequence). The CDR3 coding sequence is TGTGCCAGTAGTATAAAGGGGGCAAGCACAGATACGCAGTATTTT. Its translation: CASSIKGASTDTQYF.

This rearrangement joins TRBV5-4 to TRBJ2-3; D tentatively fits TRBD1 or TRBD2 (5 bases each). This CDR3 has 16 amino acids. CDR1 is SGHNT, CDR2 YYREEE, per germline (reference sequence). Trimming shortened V by 0 bases and J by 3 bases, and 14 bases separated the two germline ends. The chain's CDR3 is CASSLVLGVSTDTQYF. As DNA, the CDR3 is TGTGCCAGCAGCTTGGTGTTGGGGGTATCGACAGATACGCAGTATTTT.

The DNA for the CDR3 is TGTGCCAGCAGTTTGGCAGGGACAGATACGCAGTATTTT. Translation gives CASSLAGTDTQYF. V usage is TRBV6-5 and J usage is TRBJ2-3, with D possibly being TRBD1 (5 bases). Germline V gives CDR1 MNHEY, CDR2 SVGAGI. This CDR3 is 13 amino acids long. The V end was cut by 4 bases, the J end by 3 bases, with 8 bases between.

This rearrangement joins TRBV4-1 to TRBJ2-7; tentatively, D is TRBD2 (5 bases). Trimming took 3 bases from V and 1 from J, leaving 13 bases between them. The CDR3 consists of 15 residues. The germline CDR1 and CDR2 sequences are MGHRA and YSYEKL. Here the CDR3 reads CASSQRAGISYEQYF. The CDR3 DNA reads TGCGCCAGCAGCCAGCGTGCGGGTATATCCTACGAGCAGTACTTC.